Below, 5 T cell receptor beta chains from the same sample are listed, as sequenced in a study of regulatory T cells in long-lasting Graves disease. Arm-PCR with iRepertoire HTBI primers amplified the CDR3 regions for these TCR beta libraries. Each CDR3 protein gets one entry after TCRdb re-called the multiplex PCR reads with MiXCR. The profile covers hundreds of thousands of distinct CDR3 sequences, with 15% to 20% appearing a single time and around a quarter taken by the ten largest. As for time point: newly diagnosed GD, antithyroid drugs for less than 3 months. Extracted RNA from PBMCs served as the source of the TCR library. These same records also appear under a second study, on T cells in Graves' hyperthyroidism and ophthalmopathy.

Sequenced here: peripheral blood mononuclear cells (PBMCs), sampled at new diagnosis, from a patient treated with antithyroid drugs. The receptor set was obtained from a woman aged 35-65 years with Graves disease.

This clonotype was seen a few times. V gene TRBV9 combines with J gene TRBJ2-2; the D is unclear. Trimming pared 2 bases from V and 1 base from J, leaving 12 bases between. Looked up from germline, CDR1 is SGDLS and CDR2 is YYNGEE. The CDR3 is 16 amino acids. Here the CDR3 reads CASSVSRGGNTGELFF. In DNA form, the CDR3 reads TGTGCCAGCAGCGTCTCCCGTGGCGGGAACACCGGGGAGCTGTTTTTT.

The V gene is TRBV28, the J gene TRBJ2-2, with 10 bases identical to TRBD2. The germline V gene encodes CDR1 MDHEN and CDR2 SYDVKM. Trimming took 6 bases from V and 3 from J; bases not matched to a gene: 7. The CDR3 spans 16 residues. As DNA, the CDR3 is TGTGCCAGCAGGCACCTAGCGGGGGCCTACACCGGGGAGCTGTTTTTT. Its translation: CASRHLAGAYTGELFF.

This chain joins TRBV2 and TRBJ2-1; 10 nucleotides line up with TRBD2. V gave up 6 bases and J gave up 12 bases; unmatched junction bases: 11. Per the germline V gene, CDR1 is SNHLY and CDR2 is FYNNEI. The CDR3 is made up of 14 amino acids. For the CDR3, the DNA is TGTGCCAGCAGAGCTATAGCGGGGGGCTATGGGCAGTTCTTC. Its protein product is CASRAIAGGYGQFF.

This clonotype has more than one count but fewer than ten. The chain carries TRBV6-2 or TRBV6-3 and TRBJ2-1; maybe TRBD1 (7 bases). This CDR3 comprises 14 residues. CDR1 and CDR2 from the germline V gene are MNHEY and SVGEGT. The V end was cut by 8 bases, the J end by 7 bases, with 18 bases between. CDR3 DNA: TGTGCCAGCCAGGGGGGTGGTTCATGGAATGAGCAGTTCTTC. This codes for CASQGGGSWNEQFF.

This clonotype has more than one count but fewer than ten. The V call is TRBV20-1, the J call TRBJ2-2, with D possibly being TRBD2 (7 bases). The length of the CDR3 is 13 residues. CDR1 and CDR2 from the germline V gene are DFQATT and SNEGSKA (reference sequence). Trimming took 3 bases from V and 9 from J, leaving 14 bases between them. DNA of the CDR3: TGCAGTGCTAGGGGGGGGCGCCTCCGGGAGCTGTTTTTT. Translated: CSARGGRLRELFF.